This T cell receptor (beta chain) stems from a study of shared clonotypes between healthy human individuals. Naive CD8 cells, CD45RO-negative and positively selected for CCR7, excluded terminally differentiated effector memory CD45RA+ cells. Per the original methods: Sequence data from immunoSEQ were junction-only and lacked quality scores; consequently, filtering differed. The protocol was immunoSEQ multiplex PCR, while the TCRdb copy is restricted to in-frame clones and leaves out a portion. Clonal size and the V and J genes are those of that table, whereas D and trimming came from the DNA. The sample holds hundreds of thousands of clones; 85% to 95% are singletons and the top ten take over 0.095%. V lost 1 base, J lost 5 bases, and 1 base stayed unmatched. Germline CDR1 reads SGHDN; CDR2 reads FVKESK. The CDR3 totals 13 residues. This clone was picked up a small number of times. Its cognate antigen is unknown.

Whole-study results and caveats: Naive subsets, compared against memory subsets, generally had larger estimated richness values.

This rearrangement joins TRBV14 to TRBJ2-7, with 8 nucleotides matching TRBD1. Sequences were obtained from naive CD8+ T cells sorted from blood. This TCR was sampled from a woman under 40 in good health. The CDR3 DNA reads TGTGCCAGCAGCCAAGGACAGGGGAACGAGCAGTACTTC. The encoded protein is CASSQGQGNEQYF.